These 28 T cell receptor beta chains share one sample of origin, sequenced in a study of regulatory T cells in long-lasting Graves disease. Described time point: persistent/refractory GD, antithyroid drugs over 5 years with positive TRAb. Extracted RNA from PBMCs served as the source of the TCR library. Investigators prepared the TCR beta libraries by applying iRepertoire HTBI primers and Arm-PCR of CDR3 regions. TCRdb re-called the multiplex PCR reads through MiXCR, storing one row per CDR3 protein. Of 650,000 to 700,000 distinct CDR3 sequences detected, 30% appear once; the ten largest clones hold 42%. The material sequenced was peripheral blood mononuclear cells (PBMCs), taken when the disease was refractory, from a patient treated with antithyroid drugs. These receptors were taken from a female donor with Graves disease.

This clonotype was seen ten or more times. The V gene is TRBV12-3 or TRBV12-4, the J gene TRBJ2-5, with D tentatively TRBD1 (5 bases). The CDR3 is made up of 15 amino acids. The V and J ends lost 6 bases and 5 bases respectively, with 19 bases between them. The CDR3: CASSQSAGFGETQYF. The CDR3 nucleotides read TGTGCCAGCAGCCAAAGCGCAGGGTTTGGGGAGACCCAGTACTTC.

This clonotype has ten or more counts. This chain connects TRBV28 to TRBJ1-1; 7 positions match TRBD1. Trimming at V came to 8 bases and at J to 3 bases, leaving 6 bases not matched to a gene. Looked up from germline, CDR1 is MDHEN and CDR2 is SYDVKM. The CDR3 extends over 13 amino acids. The CDR3 sequence: CASLGRGYTEAFF. The CDR3 DNA reads TGTGCCAGCTTGGGCAGGGGGTACACTGAAGCTTTCTTT. The full variable domain, with the rest looked up from reference TRBV28 and TRBJ1-1, is DVKVTQSSRYLVKRTGEKVFLECVQDMDHENMFWYRQDPGLGLRLIYFSYDVKMKEKGDIPEGYSVSREKKERFSLILESASTNQTSMYLCASLGRGYTEAFFGQGTRLTVV.

The chain couples TRBV7-9 to TRBJ2-2; D not resolved. V dropped 5 bases and J dropped 3 bases, with 19 bases sitting between them. CDR3 length equals 17 residues. Germline V CDR1 and CDR2: SEHNR, FQNEAQ (reference sequence). The CDR3 DNA sequence: TGTGCCAGCAGCCCCCATCCCCCCGGACGGGACACCGGGGAGCTGTTTTTT. Translated: CASSPHPPGRDTGELFF.

The table lists this clonotype with many counts. This chain uses TRBV29-1 with TRBJ1-4; no reliable D call. V lost 6 bases and J lost 8, with 13 bases in between. CDR1 and CDR2 from the germline V gene are SQVTM and ANQGSEA. The CDR3 is made up of 12 amino acids. The CDR3 sequence: CSVTGVGEKLFF. The CDR3 DNA sequence: TGCAGCGTCACGGGAGTTGGAGAAAAACTGTTTTTT.

The chain has TRBV6-5 and TRBJ2-1; the match to TRBD2 covers 7 bases. The CDR3 covers 15 residues. V shed 4 bases, J shed 5 bases, and the junction held 8 bases outside the gene matches. Per germline, CDR1 MNHEY and CDR2 SVGAGI. CDR3 residues: CASSSPAGVNNEQFF. CDR3 bases: TGTGCCAGCAGTTCCCCTGCGGGAGTCAACAATGAGCAGTTCTTC.

This chain joins TRBV7-9 and TRBJ2-7, with D possibly called TRBD1 or TRBD2 (5 bases each). This CDR3 has 12 residues. Trimming removed 6 bases at V and 5 bases at J, with 11 bases between. Germline V gene data show CDR1 as SEHNR and CDR2 as FQNEAQ (reference sequence). CDR3 residues: CASSPGDHEQYF. The CDR3 nucleotides are TGTGCCAGCAGTCCTGGGGACCACGAGCAGTACTTC.

Many counts were recorded for this clonotype. This chain links TRBV12-3 or TRBV12-4 with TRBJ1-4, with a possible D match to TRBD1 (6 bases). CDR3 length: 14 amino acids. Between the trimmed V and J ends, which lost 7 bases and 5 bases, there was a span of 14 bases. The CDR3 loop is CASTQGRQNEKLFF. CDR3 nucleotides: TGTGCCAGCACCCAGGGGAGGCAAAATGAAAAACTGTTTTTT.

The chain recombines TRBV5-1 with TRBJ1-1; 7 bases are shared with TRBD1. The CDR3 is 15 residues long. J lost 1 base, V lost 5 bases, and 8 bases had no gene match. The germline gives CDR1 SGHRS, CDR2 YFSETQ. This chain's CDR3 is CASRKGAVGNTEAFF. Here the CDR3 DNA reads TGCGCCAGCAGGAAGGGGGCAGTGGGGAACACTGAAGCTTTCTTT.

This clonotype was observed a handful of times. This rearrangement joins TRBV6-2 or TRBV6-3 to TRBJ2-2; D remains unclear. The CDR3 loop spans 14 amino acids. V lost 5 bases to trimming and J lost 6 bases, with 13 bases between them. From germline, CDR1 is MNHEY and CDR2 SVGEGT. The CDR3 nucleotides are TGTGCCAGCAGTGAACTGTGGGGTTCCGGGGAGCTGTTTTTT. It translates to CASSELWGSGELFF.

This clonotype was recorded a few times. This chain uses TRBV20-1 with TRBJ1-1; D not resolved. Germline CDR1 and CDR2: DFQATT and SNEGSKA (reference sequence). This CDR3 is built from 10 residues. V lost 2 bases and J 8 bases, leaving 6 bases between the germline ends. CDR3 sequence: CSARLEEAFF. In DNA form, the CDR3 reads TGCAGTGCTAGACTGGAGGAAGCTTTCTTT.

The chain links TRBV12-3 or TRBV12-4 to TRBJ2-5, with 8 nucleotides matching TRBD2. The CDR3 consists of 14 residues. Trimming took 2 bases from V and 5 from J; bases not matched to a gene: 4. CDR3 amino acids: CASSLMASGETQYF. The CDR3 nucleotides are TGTGCCAGCAGTTTAATGGCTAGCGGGGAGACCCAGTACTTC.

CDR3 residues: CASSLARGGSTNNSPLHF. The CDR3 nucleotides are TGTGCCAGCAGCTTAGCGCGCGGGGGTAGTACGAATAATTCACCCCTCCACTTT. The rearrangement links TRBV7-2 to TRBJ1-6; D is perhaps TRBD1 (5 bases). In germline, CDR1 is SGHTA, CDR2 FQGNSA. V lost 0 bases and J 5 bases, leaving 17 bases between the germline ends. The CDR3 length is 18 residues.

The chain employs TRBV19 and TRBJ1-1; 12 nucleotides line up with TRBD1. Germline CDR1 reads LNHDA; CDR2 reads SQIVND (reference sequence). The CDR3 has 16 amino acids. Unmatched junction bases numbered 8, after V lost 4 bases and J lost 5 bases. CDR3 DNA: TGTGCCAGTAGTACCGGGACAGGGGGCGGATCGACTGAAGCTTTCTTT. This encodes CASSTGTGGGSTEAFF.

This clonotype was recorded once. The genes are TRBV3-1 and TRBJ1-1, with unresolved D. This CDR3 is 14 amino acids long. The germline V and J ends were trimmed by 0 bases and 4 bases, with 9 bases remaining between them. The germline gives CDR1 LGHDT, CDR2 YNNKEL (reference sequence). The CDR3 loop is CASSQDVGITEAFF. The CDR3 bases are TGTGCCAGCAGCCAAGATGTCGGGATCACTGAAGCTTTCTTT.

This clonotype was counted only a few times. The CDR3: CAGRTGGDTIYF. The CDR3 DNA sequence: TGTGCCGGACGGACAGGAGGGGACACCATATATTTT. The V call is TRBV7-9, the J call TRBJ1-3; 7 positions match TRBD1. The V segment lost 11 bases and the J segment 8 bases; nucleotides outside the gene matches: 9. The CDR3 has 12 residues. Germline CDR1 reads SEHNR; CDR2 reads FQNEAQ (reference sequence).

The chain recombines TRBV2 with TRBJ2-2, with 8 nucleotides matching TRBD1. Germline-derived CDR1 and CDR2 are SNHLY and FYNNEI. Trimming took 6 bases from V and 4 from J; bases not matched to a gene: 13. The CDR3 is 17 amino acids. The CDR3 nucleotides are TGTGCCAGCAGCACCGTGCAGGGGGCGGTAGGCACCGGGGAGCTGTTTTTT. Amino acids: CASSTVQGAVGTGELFF.

CDR3 bases: TGTGCCAGTAACATACAGGGGGACTATGGCTACACCTTC. Its translation: CASNIQGDYGYTF. The chain recombines TRBV19 with TRBJ1-2, with TRBD1 matching 8 bases. The CDR3 has 13 residues. The J segment lost 3 bases and the V segment lost 7 bases, leaving 4 bases of the junction unmatched. Germline loops: CDR1 LNHDA, CDR2 SQIVND (reference sequence).

This clonotype was seen more than once but under ten times. The V call is TRBV6-1, the J call TRBJ2-7, with 8 bases aligning to TRBD1. Germline CDR1 is MNHNS and CDR2 is SASEGT. This CDR3 has 17 residues. Trimming at V came to 8 bases and at J to 4 bases, leaving 19 bases not matched to a gene. CDR3 region: CASCRVGGQGIGYEQYF. The CDR3 coding sequence is TGTGCCAGCTGCCGAGTTGGAGGACAGGGCATTGGGTACGAGCAGTACTTC.

V usage is TRBV5-1 and J usage is TRBJ1-5; D is unresolved. The V gene's germline CDR1 is SGHRS and CDR2 YFSETQ. The length of the CDR3 is 13 residues. V lost 4 bases to trimming and J lost 0 bases, with 5 bases between them. The CDR3 loop reads CASSTFSNQPQHF. Here the CDR3 DNA reads TGCGCCAGCAGCACCTTTAGCAATCAGCCCCAGCATTTT.

This clonotype has a count of ten or more. The chain couples TRBV12-3 or TRBV12-4 to TRBJ1-2; perhaps TRBD1 as D (5 bases). The CDR3 spans 15 residues. Trimming stripped 5 bases from V and 4 bases from J, with 17 bases between. CDR3 coding DNA: TGTGCCAGCAGTGAGCGGGACGGCAGAACCTATGGCTACACCTTC. Its translation is CASSERDGRTYGYTF.

This clonotype was recorded many times. The chain combines TRBV5-1 with TRBJ2-7; D may be TRBD1 (5 bases). The CDR3 loop spans 16 amino acids. V was cut by 4 bases and J by 2 bases, with 19 bases left in between. Germline lookup yields CDR1 SGHRS and CDR2 YFSETQ. The CDR3 sequence is CASSPGWVGATYEQYF. The CDR3 coding sequence is TGCGCCAGCAGCCCTGGCTGGGTTGGGGCCACCTACGAGCAGTACTTC.

This clonotype was found a few times. This chain links TRBV12-3 or TRBV12-4 with TRBJ2-5; D gene uncertain. CDR3 size: 14 residues. V lost 0 bases and J 4 bases, leaving 9 bases between the germline ends. The DNA of the CDR3 is TGTGCCAGCAGTTTAGCGGCCGGGTCAGAGACCCAGTACTTC. Its translation is CASSLAAGSETQYF.

This clonotype has at least ten counts. The chain carries TRBV2 and TRBJ2-7, with 12 positions matching TRBD2. The CDR3 sequence is 15 residues long. Germline V gives CDR1 SNHLY, CDR2 FYNNEI. V trimming: 6 bases; J trimming: 5 bases; junction bases outside the gene matches: 8. The DNA of the CDR3 is TGTGCCAGCAGGGCGACTAGCGGGAGTAGGGACGAGCAGTACTTC. Its protein product is CASRATSGSRDEQYF.

This chain connects TRBV5-4 to TRBJ1-2, with D maybe TRBD1 (5 bases). From germline, CDR1 is SGHNT and CDR2 YYREEE (reference sequence). The V gene lost 4 bases and the J gene lost 4 bases, with 26 bases spanning the gap. The CDR3 spans 18 residues. The CDR3 DNA reads TGTGCCAGCAGCACGGATTGGGGACGGTCCTCTTCACTCTATGGCTACACCTTC. Its protein product is CASSTDWGRSSSLYGYTF. The variable domain in full, with the rest retrieved from reference TRBV5-4 and TRBJ1-2, is ETGVTQSPTHLIKTRGQQVTLRCSSQSGHNTVSWYQQALGQGPQFIFQYYREEENGRGNFPPRFSGLQFPNYSSELNVNALELDDSALYLCASSTDWGRSSSLYGYTFGSGTRLTVV.

There are many counts of this clonotype. The gene calls are TRBV29-1 and TRBJ1-1; D not resolved. Germline V CDR1 and CDR2: SQVTM, ANQGSEA. This CDR3 has 13 amino acids. Between the trimmed V and J ends, which lost 6 bases and 1 base, there was a span of 12 bases. The CDR3 bases are TGCAGCGTGCAGGACCGTAAGAACACTGAAGCTTTCTTT. It codes for CSVQDRKNTEAFF.

This clonotype was detected only a few times. This chain's CDR3 is CASSAQSLTYEQYF. The CDR3 region has the DNA TGTGCCAGCAGCGCCCAATCCTTAACCTACGAGCAGTACTTC. V is TRBV7-3 and J is TRBJ2-7; unclear D gene. Trimming stripped 5 bases from V and 2 bases from J, with 13 bases between. Per the germline V gene, CDR1 is SGHTA and CDR2 is FQGTGA. The CDR3 contains 14 residues. Supplemented by reference TRBV7-3 and TRBJ2-7, the full variable domain reads GAGVSQTPSNKVTEKGKYVELRCDPISGHTALYWYRQSLGQGPEFLIYFQGTGAADDSGLPNDRFFAVRPEGSVSTLKIQRTERGDSAVYLCASSAQSLTYEQYFGPGTRLTVT.

The J gene is TRBJ1-2, the V gene TRBV6-1; D unclear. This CDR3 comprises 15 residues. The ends were cut back, 1 base at V and 5 bases at J, with 14 bases in the middle. The germline gives CDR1 MNHNS, CDR2 SASEGT. CDR3 nucleotides: TGTGCCAGCAGTGAAGGACCCTCCTTAGGATATGGCTACACCTTC. It encodes CASSEGPSLGYGYTF.

This chain joins TRBV25-1 and TRBJ2-2; no definite D call. The V end was cut by 5 bases, the J end by 1 base, with 8 bases between. This CDR3 has 14 amino acids. Germline CDR1 is MGHDK and CDR2 is SYGVNS. The CDR3 loop reads CASSLGMNTGELFF. The CDR3 bases are TGTGCCAGCAGTCTAGGGATGAACACCGGGGAGCTGTTTTTT.